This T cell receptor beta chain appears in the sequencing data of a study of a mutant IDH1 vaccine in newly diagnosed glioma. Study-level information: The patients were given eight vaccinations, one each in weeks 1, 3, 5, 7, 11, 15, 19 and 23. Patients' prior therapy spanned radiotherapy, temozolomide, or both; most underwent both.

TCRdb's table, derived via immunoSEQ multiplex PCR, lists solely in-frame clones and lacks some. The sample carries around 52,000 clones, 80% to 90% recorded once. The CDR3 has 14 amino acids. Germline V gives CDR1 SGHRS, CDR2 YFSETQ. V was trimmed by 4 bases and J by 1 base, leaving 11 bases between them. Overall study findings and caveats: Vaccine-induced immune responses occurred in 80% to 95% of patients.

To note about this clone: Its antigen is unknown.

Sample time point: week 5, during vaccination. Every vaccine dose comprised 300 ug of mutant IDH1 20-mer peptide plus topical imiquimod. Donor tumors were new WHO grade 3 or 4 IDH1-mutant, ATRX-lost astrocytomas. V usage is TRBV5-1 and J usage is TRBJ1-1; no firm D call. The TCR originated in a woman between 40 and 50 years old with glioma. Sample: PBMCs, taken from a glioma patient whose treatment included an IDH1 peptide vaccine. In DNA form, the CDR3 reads TGCGCCAGCAGCCCCGGTACGCGGAACACTGAAGCTTTCTTT. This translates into CASSPGTRNTEAFF.